This TCR beta chain was observed in a study of shared clonotypes between healthy human individuals. Study as a whole: The people who gave samples were a couple of women and three men aged 18 to 49.

TCRdb keeps only in-frame clones here, not all; method: immunoSEQ multiplex PCR. The data show fewer than 3 million clones, just under 95% seen once. Of note for this clone: Antigen unknown.

General study findings and limits: Clonotypes shared by all four sorted-subset donors had higher generation probabilities than non-shared clonotypes.

Sequences were obtained from naive CD4+ T cells from PBMCs. Regarding subset: CD45RA+ positively selected. The receptor's source is a man in his late teens or twenties in good health. Some clones in this sample may be carry-over from other donors' samples.

The CDR3 sequence: CASSLVHAYEQYF. CDR3 nucleotide sequence: TGTGCCAGCAGCTTAGTGCACGCCTACGAGCAGTACTTC. This chain joins TRBV7-2 and TRBJ2-7, with D hard to call. The ends were cut back, 1 base at V and 2 bases at J, with 6 bases in the middle. The CDR3 is 13 residues long. The germline V gene encodes CDR1 SGHTA and CDR2 FQGNSA.